This T cell receptor (beta chain) was observed in a study of T cell responses to AZD1222 COVID-19 vaccine (dated by TCRdb to the early 2020s). With respect to the entire study: A total of 233 trial participants underwent TCR sequencing, of whom 200 to 220 received two doses of AZD1222 and about 25 received two doses of the MenACWY control vaccine. Enrollment into the trials was organized by age into subgroups of 18-55, 56-69 and 70-plus years, and those subgroups contained about 160, 30 and 59 TCR-sequenced participants, respectively.

The time point tag for this specimen amounts to: about 28 days (+/-7) after the second vaccine dose. AZD1222 recipients given second doses at about 4 weeks or at about 12 weeks were pooled, since spike-specific TCR depth and breadth were not found to differ between the two schedules. The vaccinee samples were drawn from two UK trials, COV001 and COV002, one of which was a single-blind randomized controlled phase 2/3 trial testing AZD1222 (ChAdOx1 nCoV-19) in healthy adults. Trial participant PBMC samples were collected at day 0 and day 28 after the second dose for TCRbeta chain sequencing. With regard to this clone: Its antigen specificity is not known. No clone much larger than this one lies a single base away; base qualities are absent.

The CDR3 regions of human TCRbeta chains were subjected to immunosequencing. On the study's bioinformatics: TCRs in the repertoires were matched against a reference library of SARS-CoV-2-specific TCRs that had been generated with the MIRA antigen-specificity platform. Breadth meant the fraction of unique TCRs that were SARS-CoV-2-associated, whereas depth meant the fraction of total T cells that were SARS-CoV-2-associated. Each spike-specific TCR was assigned to its reactive spike region and to a CD4 or CD8 class using the MIRA data. Log10-transformed breadth and depth values were compared by one-way ANOVA with Sidak's multiple comparisons tests. The table comes from immuneACCESS by way of TCRdb, which keeps in-frame sequences with V and J called. Part of the clones is missing from these tables; in studies checked, under half for an unresolved V gene and the rest for unknown reasons. D and trimming were read from the DNA, whereas the V and J calls and clone size are those reported in that table. This sample lists some 100,000 clones; approximately 90% were detected once. Roughly 3.1% of the sample rests with the top ten.

The paper as a whole reports these results and caveats: The 56-69-year group was small, and its depth increase did not reach significance, likely because of low power. Conclusions about previously exposed vaccinees were limited because only six AZD1222 recipients were SARS-CoV-2 seropositive at baseline. The whole spike protein was spanned by vaccine-associated CD4 TCRs, and dominant responses were seen in regions 160-218 and 743-854. Spike-specific TCR breadth and depth rose significantly after two AZD1222 doses compared with day 0 and with MenACWY recipients. Participants were mostly white British and included more females than males, and it was suggested by the authors that clonal diversity may have been underestimated. Nearly half of unique spike-specific TCRs reportedly recognized epitopes outside regions mutated in the B.1.351 and B.1.1.7 variants. Because no day 14 peak-response samples were available, repertoires were characterized only after the peak T cell response.

This TCR was sampled from an adult who received the AZD1222 COVID-19 vaccine. Material: peripheral blood, obtained 28 days after the second AZD1222 dose.

The encoded CDR3 is CASSPSGGAQAYEQYF. The base sequence is TGCGCCAGCAGCCCCTCCGGGGGGGCGCAGGCCTACGAGCAGTACTTC. The rearrangement joined TRBV5-1 to TRBJ2-7; 8 middle bases align to TRBD2. CDR1 and CDR2 are read off the germline V gene as SGHRS and YFSETQ. The CDR3 contains 16 residues, cysteine and phenylalanine counted. The read is trimmed to its CDR3 DNA, 48 bases read in frame from base 1. Unmatched junction bases come to 11, with V trimmed by 4 bases and J by 2 bases. Reference TRBV5-1 and TRBJ2-7 genes cover what lies past the CDR3, so the full variable domain is KAGVTQTPRYLIKTRGQQVTLSCSPISGHRSVSWYQQTPGQGLQFLFEYFSETQRNKGNFPGRFSGRQFSNSRSEMNVSTLELGDSALYLCASSPSGGAQAYEQYFGPGTRLTVT.